The sequence of this T cell receptor (beta chain) was determined in a study of OX40 agonist ivuxolimab in advanced cancers. General study points: Clones of CD4+ and CD8+ blood T cells grew by week 6 at doses of 0.1 to 3.0 mg/kg.

Concerning this clone itself: Its antigen is undetermined.

TCRdb keeps only in-frame clones here, not all; method: immunoSEQ multiplex PCR. The table shows about 77,000 clones, with 65% to 90% occurring only once. This CDR3 spans 15 amino acids. After removal of 3 bases from V and 9 bases from J, the junction contained 10 bases not matched to a gene. Per germline, CDR1 SGHTA and CDR2 FQGNSA. The rearrangement uses TRBV7-2 and TRBJ2-2; 7 bases align to TRBD2. This sample comprised CD4+ or CD8+ T cells sorted from blood, obtained in a trial of the OX40 agonist ivuxolimab. This receptor was obtained from an adult with an advanced solid tumor such as melanoma, head and neck, liver or kidney cancer. The CDR3 spells CASSFGGGLSRELFF. CDR3 DNA sequence: TGTGCCAGCAGCTTTGGGGGGGGATTATCCCGGGAGCTGTTTTTT.